Following are 25 T cell receptor beta chains from one sample sequenced in a study of shared clonotypes between healthy human individuals (dated by TCRdb to the early 2020s). The method behind the library was the immunoSEQ multiplex PCR assay. Held by TCRdb, this immuneACCESS table contains in-frame sequences only and omits some clones. Under half of the omission traces to an unresolved V gene where checked; the cause of the rest is unknown. The sample has over a million clones on record, about 80% of them singletons. The top ten clones comprise roughly 1.4% of the sample. The sample consisted of memory CD4+ T cells sorted from blood. The cell subset or site label corresponds to: CD45RA-negative fraction. These receptors all come from a man younger than 35 in good health.

This sequence joins TRBV5-6 and TRBJ1-1; TRBD1 matches 10 bases. CDR1 SGHDT and CDR2 YYEEEE come from the germline V gene. The CDR3 covers 15 residues. With 4 bases clipped from V and 4 bases from J, the junction kept 7 bases outside the gene matches. CDR3 loop: CASSRRQGAGTEAFF. CDR3 in DNA: TGTGCCAGCAGCAGGAGACAGGGGGCAGGCACTGAAGCTTTCTTT.

The gene calls are TRBV7-2 and TRBJ1-6; tentatively, D is TRBD1 (5 bases). This CDR3 region has 14 residues. The V and J ends lost 5 bases and 5 bases respectively, with 10 bases between them. Germline CDR1 is SGHTA and CDR2 is FQGNSA. The DNA of the CDR3 is TGTGCCAGCAGCACGGGACCGCATAATTCACCCCTCCACTTT. This translates into CASSTGPHNSPLHF.

The rearrangement links TRBV2 to TRBJ2-3, with no clear D. Germline V gene data show CDR1 as SNHLY and CDR2 as FYNNEI. The CDR3 consists of 14 residues. Trimming removed 6 bases at V and 0 bases at J, with 10 bases between. CDR3 amino acids: CASSPLQSTDTQYF. CDR3 coding DNA: TGTGCCAGCAGCCCCCTCCAAAGCACAGATACGCAGTATTTT.

This chain uses TRBV28 with TRBJ1-4; D remains unclear. Trimming took off 8 bases at V and 0 bases at J, with 13 bases between the two ends. CDR3 size: 15 residues. Per germline, CDR1 MDHEN and CDR2 SYDVKM. CDR3 coding DNA: TGTGCCAGCCTTCCTACGTGGCCAACTAATGAAAAACTGTTTTTT. Encoded protein: CASLPTWPTNEKLFF.

The genes are TRBV9 and TRBJ1-2, with no clear D. This CDR3 has 15 amino acids. Germline assignment: CDR1 SGDLS and CDR2 YYNGEE. The V end was cut by 0 bases, the J end by 5 bases, with 14 bases between. This CDR3 reads CASSVVGEIGYGYTF. CDR3 DNA sequence: TGTGCCAGCAGCGTAGTCGGGGAAATCGGGTATGGCTACACCTTC.

In its sample, this clone was seen a few times. This chain uses TRBV5-1 with TRBJ1-1; D is possibly TRBD1 (6 bases). Trimming cost V 2 bases and J 5 bases, with 16 bases left between them. Germline values: CDR1 SGHRS, CDR2 YFSETQ. The CDR3 is made up of 15 amino acids. CDR3 sequence reads: CASSFQGGKVTEAFF. In DNA, the CDR3 is TGCGCCAGCAGCTTCCAAGGGGGGAAGGTAACTGAAGCTTTCTTT.

The rearrangement uses TRBV7-2 and TRBJ1-2; TRBD1 matches at 7 bases. CDR3 length equals 15 residues. With 1 base clipped from V and 4 bases from J, the junction kept 6 bases outside the gene matches. Per germline, CDR1 SGHTA and CDR2 FQGNSA. CDR3 sequence reads: CASSLDTGAPYGYTF. The CDR3 nucleotides read TGTGCCAGCAGCTTAGACACAGGGGCCCCCTATGGCTACACCTTC.

The count of this clone is one. Other nucleotide sequences from this sample produce the same CDR3. The rearrangement uses TRBV7-2 and TRBJ2-7; TRBD1 matches 7 bases. Per germline, CDR1 SGHTA and CDR2 FQGNSA. The V gene end was trimmed by 1 base and the J gene end by 3 bases; junction bases not matched to a gene: 3. This CDR3 is 14 amino acids long. CDR3 sequence reads: CASSLDPGGYEQYF. For the CDR3, the DNA is TGTGCCAGCAGCTTAGACCCAGGGGGCTACGAGCAGTACTTC. Supplemented by reference TRBV7-2 and TRBJ2-7, the full variable domain reads GAGVSQSPSNKVTEKGKDVELRCDPISGHTALYWYRQSLGQGLEFLIYFQGNSAPDKSGLPSDRFSAERTGGSVSTLTIQRTQQEDSAVYLCASSLDPGGYEQYFGPGTRLTVT.

Points on this clone: The same CDR3 arises from other DNA sequences in this sample as well. The rearrangement joins TRBV5-6 to TRBJ2-7; no definite D call. This CDR3 has 12 amino acids. With 1 base removed from V and 3 bases from J, the gap between germline ends came to 5 bases. Looked up from germline, CDR1 is SGHDT and CDR2 is YYEEEE. The CDR3 loop is CASSLSSYEQYF. The CDR3 DNA follows: TGTGCCAGCAGCTTGTCCAGCTACGAGCAGTACTTC.

This clone was recorded once. The chain couples TRBV9 to TRBJ1-1; no clear D. CDR1 SGDLS and CDR2 YYNGEE come from the germline V gene. V lost 2 bases, J lost 3 bases, and 8 bases lay in between. This CDR3 has 13 residues. DNA for the CDR3: TGTGCCAGCAGCGTTTTCCGGGACACTGAAGCTTTCTTT. Translation gives CASSVFRDTEAFF. Based on the CDR3 plus reference TRBV9 and TRBJ1-1, the full variable domain is DSGVTQTPKHLITATGQRVTLRCSPRSGDLSVYWYQQSLDQGLQFLIQYYNGEERAKGNILERFSAQQFPDLHSELNLSSLELGDSALYFCASSVFRDTEAFFGQGTRLTVV.

Only one count was recorded for this clone. The chain recombines TRBV2 with TRBJ2-1; 14 bases are shared with TRBD2. Germline V gives CDR1 SNHLY, CDR2 FYNNEI. V lost 8 bases and J lost 15; bases outside the gene matches: 6. The CDR3 runs 12 residues. The DNA of the CDR3 is TGTGCCAGCGGGACTAGCGGGAGTCTTCGGTTCTTC. This codes for CASGTSGSLRFF.

J is TRBJ2-1 and V is TRBV5-4; 7 bases match TRBD2. With V trimmed by 1 base and J by 9 bases, 10 bases remained unmatched. CDR3 size: 15 residues. From germline, CDR1 is SGHNT and CDR2 YYREEE (reference sequence). In nucleotides, the CDR3 is TGTGCCAGCAGCTTGCTCGGCGGGAGTTCCCCTGAGCAGTTCTTC. Its translation is CASSLLGGSSPEQFF.

This clone appeared many times. The rearrangement links TRBV10-3 to TRBJ2-3; 8 nucleotides match TRBD2. CDR1 and CDR2 (germline): ENHRY, SYGVKD. This CDR3 has 13 amino acids. Losses at the gene ends were 10 bases for V and 2 bases for J; bases not matched to a gene: 5. The CDR3 protein is CATRGGPTDTQYF. CDR3 bases: TGTGCCACCCGGGGGGGGCCCACAGATACGCAGTATTTT.

V gene TRBV2 combines with J gene TRBJ2-5, with D perhaps matching TRBD1 (6 bases). This CDR3 region has 15 residues. V gave up 6 bases and J gave up 1 base, with 15 bases separating them. The V gene's germline CDR1 is SNHLY and CDR2 FYNNEI. The DNA for the CDR3 is TGTGCCAGCAGGTATTCAGGGGCCCGCCAAGAGACCCAGTACTTC. Translating gives CASRYSGARQETQYF.

The chain employs TRBV7-3 and TRBJ2-3; D may be TRBD2 (6 bases). The CDR3 runs 13 residues. Germline V gene data show CDR1 as SGHTA and CDR2 as FQGTGA. The ends were cut back, 3 bases at V and 3 bases at J, with 7 bases in the middle. CDR3 protein: CASSFGGTDTQYF. CDR3 nucleotides: TGTGCCAGCAGCTTCGGAGGGACAGATACGCAGTATTTT.

This clone was seen only once. The chain combines TRBV12-2 with TRBJ2-5; TRBD1, as called in the table, went unchecked against the DNA. TRBV12-2 corresponds to a pseudogene. The CDR3 length is 19 residues. The CDR3 nucleotides read TGTGCAAGTCGCTTAGGTCTTGGACAGGGGGAGCGTGTCCAAGAGACCCAGTACTTC. Its protein product is CASRLGLGQGERVQETQYF.

This clone was recorded only once. The J gene is TRBJ1-2, the V gene TRBV28; a possible D gene is TRBD1 (5 bases). The CDR3 totals 15 residues. V was clipped by 5 bases and J by 6 bases, with 19 bases between them. Germline values: CDR1 MDHEN, CDR2 SYDVKM. CDR3 bases: TGTGCCAGCAGTACGAGTGGGGCAGGGAGAGATGGCTACACCTTC. This gives the protein CASSTSGAGRDGYTF.

The chain is built from TRBV9 and TRBJ2-2, with D possibly being TRBD1 or TRBD2 (5 bases each). The length of the CDR3 is 16 residues. Germline V gives CDR1 SGDLS, CDR2 YYNGEE. V shed 0 bases and J shed 7 bases, with 16 bases lying between them. The CDR3 region has the DNA TGTGCCAGCAGCGTAGGGATTGGGGGTCCTGTCGGGGAGCTGTTTTTT. Its protein is CASSVGIGGPVGELFF.

V is TRBV30 and J is TRBJ1-3, with D unclear. Germline V gene data show CDR1 as GTSNPN and CDR2 as SVGIG (reference sequence). This CDR3 is 15 amino acids long. V was trimmed by 0 bases and J by 4 bases, leaving 13 bases between them. CDR3 nucleotide sequence: TGTGCCTGGAGTGTACTGACACTCGGGGGAAACACCATATATTTT. Amino acids: CAWSVLTLGGNTIYF.

This clone was observed a few times. The chain recombines TRBV18 with TRBJ2-5; D possibly corresponds to TRBD1 (6 bases). The CDR3 loop spans 15 amino acids. CDR1 is KGHSH, CDR2 LQKENI, per germline. V was clipped by 3 bases and J by 4 bases, with 15 bases between them. This chain's CDR3 is CASSPPGTGRETQYF. CDR3 nucleotides: TGTGCCAGCTCACCGCCAGGTACAGGGAGAGAGACCCAGTACTTC.

The chain is built from TRBV15 and TRBJ1-2; D perhaps matches TRBD1 (5 bases). The length of the CDR3 is 17 residues. Germline V lookup: CDR1 LNHNV, CDR2 YYDKDF (reference sequence). The germline V and J ends were trimmed by 2 bases and 6 bases, with 22 bases remaining between them. For the CDR3, the DNA is TGTGCCACCAGCAGATCACCCCGGGACGCCTCATTAGATGGCTACACCTTC. Translated: CATSRSPRDASLDGYTF.

This chain connects TRBV5-6 to TRBJ2-5; D gene ambiguous. The CDR3 has 15 amino acids. Germline CDR1 SGHDT, CDR2 YYEEEE. Trimming left V 1 base short and J 0 bases short, with 10 bases between. CDR3 in amino acids: CASSLLTADQETQYF. CDR3 DNA: TGTGCCAGCAGCTTGCTTACGGCAGACCAAGAGACCCAGTACTTC. Full variable domain (remainder filled in from reference TRBV5-6 and TRBJ2-5): DAGVTQSPTHLIKTRGQQVTLRCSPKSGHDTVSWYQQALGQGPQFIFQYYEEEERQRGNFPDRFSGHQFPNYSSELNVNALLLGDSALYLCASSLLTADQETQYFGPGTRLLVL.

In the case of this clone: This sample also contains other DNA sequences that code for the same CDR3. The genes are TRBV11-2 and TRBJ2-5; D unclear. From germline, CDR1 is SGHAT and CDR2 FQNNGV. V lost 0 bases to trimming and J lost 7 bases, with 9 bases between them. The CDR3 length is 13 residues. CDR3 in amino acids: CASSLDRSGTQYF. The CDR3 DNA reads TGTGCCAGCAGCTTAGACAGGAGTGGGACCCAGTACTTC. The whole variable domain, remainder taken from reference TRBV11-2 and TRBJ2-5, is EAGVAQSPRYKIIEKRQSVAFWCNPISGHATLYWYQQILGQGPKLLIQFQNNGVVDDSQLPKDRFSAERLKGVDSTLKIQPAKLEDSAVYLCASSLDRSGTQYFGPGTRLLVL.

V and J are TRBV5-4 and TRBJ1-1; D unclear. The germline V gene encodes CDR1 SGHNT and CDR2 YYREEE (reference sequence). Trimming removed 4 bases from V and 10 bases from J, with 20 bases in between. The CDR3 loop spans 14 amino acids. The CDR3 sequence: CASSTVMAPSAAFF. CDR3 nucleotide sequence: TGTGCCAGCAGCACCGTGATGGCGCCCTCGGCAGCTTTCTTT. Full variable domain (outside the CDR3, taken from reference TRBV5-4 and TRBJ1-1): ETGVTQSPTHLIKTRGQQVTLRCSSQSGHNTVSWYQQALGQGPQFIFQYYREEENGRGNFPPRFSGLQFPNYSSELNVNALELDDSALYLCASSTVMAPSAAFFGQGTRLTVV.

This chain connects TRBV4-1 to TRBJ1-3; D is undetermined. This CDR3 has 17 residues. The V gene lost 0 bases and the J gene lost 0 bases, with 12 bases spanning the gap. Germline CDR1 and CDR2: MGHRA and YSYEKL. CDR3 nucleotide sequence: TGCGCCAGCAGCCAAGATTGGAGCGGCTTCTCTGGAAACACCATATATTTT. Amino acid sequence: CASSQDWSGFSGNTIYF.